A single sample gave rise to the 12 T cell receptor beta chains below, sequenced in a study of CD8 T cells in Susac syndrome. RNA was extracted with the RNeasy kit, and a quantity of 0.5 to 1 ug was reverse transcribed using random hexamers. TCRdb ran MiXCR on the immunoSEQ multiplex PCR reads and lists one entry per CDR3 protein. The table lists around 190,000 distinct CDR3 sequences, 85% to 95% of them singletons, with approximately 0.1% in the top ten. The sequencing input was CD4+ T cells from PBMCs. The source is a human donor in good health.

V is TRBV4-2 and J is TRBJ1-1; 7 bases line up with TRBD1. The CDR3 runs 16 residues. CDR1 and CDR2 (germline): LGHNA, YNFKEQ. After removal of 1 base from V and 3 bases from J, the junction contained 8 bases not matched to a gene. The CDR3 protein is CASSQGQGRMDTEAFF. DNA for the CDR3: TGTGCCAGCAGCCAAGGACAGGGACGGATGGACACTGAAGCTTTCTTT.

The rearrangement joins TRBV5-1 to TRBJ2-1; TRBD2 aligns across 14 bases. Germline CDR1 reads SGHRS; CDR2 reads YFSETQ. J gave up 8 bases and V 3 bases, and 7 bases lay outside the gene matches. The CDR3 runs 16 residues. This CDR3 is CASSSGLAGGWDEQFF. DNA for the CDR3: TGCGCCAGCAGCTCTGGACTAGCGGGAGGCTGGGATGAGCAGTTCTTC.

This chain uses TRBV12-3 or TRBV12-4 with TRBJ1-1; possibly TRBD1 for D (6 bases). With 6 bases removed from V and 7 bases from J, the gap between germline ends came to 18 bases. The length of the CDR3 is 14 residues. The CDR3 region is CASRPGTPFGEAFF. In DNA form, the CDR3 reads TGTGCCAGCAGGCCGGGGACACCTTTCGGTGAAGCTTTCTTT.

The V and J genes are TRBV27 and TRBJ1-2; 8 bases map to TRBD1. The germline V gene has CDR1 MNHEY and CDR2 SMNVEV (reference sequence). V was pared by 5 bases and J by 2 bases, with 7 bases of the junction left unmatched. The CDR3 consists of 15 residues. The CDR3 protein is CASSPVGTGNYGYTF. The CDR3 DNA is TGTGCCAGCAGTCCTGTAGGGACAGGAAACTATGGCTACACCTTC.

The CDR3 DNA sequence: TGTGCCAGCAGCCAAGATTTGTATAGAAACATTCAGTACTTC. As protein: CASSQDLYRNIQYF. This rearrangement joins TRBV3-1 to TRBJ2-4; D call uncertain. The CDR3 is 14 residues long. CDR1 is LGHDT, CDR2 YNNKEL, per germline (reference sequence). With 0 bases removed from V and 6 bases from J, the gap between germline ends came to 9 bases.

The chain is built from TRBV12-3 or TRBV12-4 and TRBJ2-3; D not certain. V was cut by 5 bases and J by 6 bases, with 18 bases left in between. The CDR3 has 15 amino acids. The CDR3 sequence: CASSKTRPSTDTQYF. In DNA, the CDR3 is TGTGCCAGCAGTAAGACGAGACCCTCGACGGATACGCAGTATTTT.

V is TRBV5-4 and J is TRBJ1-6, with 8 bases aligning to TRBD1. V was clipped by 3 bases and J by 13 bases; unmatched bases: 9. Per the germline V gene, CDR1 is SGHNT and CDR2 is YYREEE (reference sequence). The CDR3 contains 14 residues. The CDR3 here is CASSWGGTGGPLHF. As DNA, the CDR3 is TGTGCCAGCAGCTGGGGCGGGACAGGCGGCCCCCTCCACTTT.

The chain carries TRBV7-3 and TRBJ2-3; TRBD2 aligns across 12 bases. J gave up 6 bases and V 7 bases, and 5 bases lay outside the gene matches. This CDR3 has 14 amino acids. In germline, CDR1 is SGHTA, CDR2 FQGTGA. CDR3 DNA: TGTGCCAGCACCCTGGGGACTAGCGGGGATACGCAGTATTTT. Translation gives CASTLGTSGDTQYF.

This chain connects TRBV7-9 to TRBJ1-2, with D tentatively TRBD1 (5 bases). Deletions cut 4 bases from V and 6 bases from J, with 27 bases between. The CDR3 totals 18 residues. In germline, CDR1 is SEHNR, CDR2 FQNEAQ (reference sequence). CDR3 sequence reads: CASSSTPANRIPGDGYTF. CDR3 coding DNA: TGTGCCAGCAGCTCAACACCCGCAAACAGGATCCCGGGGGATGGCTACACCTTC.

The V call is TRBV12-3 or TRBV12-4, the J call TRBJ1-2; the D gene is possibly TRBD1 (5 bases). V was shortened by 3 bases and J by 7 bases, with 12 bases between the two germline ends. The CDR3 runs 13 residues. The CDR3 sequence is CASSFGQGAGYTF. CDR3 nucleotide sequence: TGTGCCAGCAGTTTTGGGCAGGGTGCTGGCTACACCTTC.

V is TRBV20-1 and J is TRBJ2-1, with no clear D. This CDR3 is 13 amino acids long. CDR1 is DFQATT and CDR2 is SNEGSKA in the germline V gene (reference sequence). V dropped 5 bases and J dropped 5 bases, with 13 bases sitting between them. The CDR3 DNA reads as TGCAGTGCTGGCGGCGGTCCCCACAATGAGCAGTTCTTC. It specifies CSAGGGPHNEQFF.

This clonotype was seen once. The chain recombines TRBV9 with TRBJ1-3, with TRBD1 matching 7 bases. Germline CDR1 SGDLS, CDR2 YYNGEE. The CDR3 runs 16 residues. V lost 4 bases and J lost 0; bases outside the gene matches: 7. The CDR3 region is CASSFRTGDSGNTIYF. The CDR3 DNA sequence: TGTGCCAGCAGCTTTCGTACAGGGGACTCTGGAAACACCATATATTTT.